The 21 T cell receptor beta chains below all came from one sample that was sequenced in a study of T cell repertoires in cytomegalovirus infection (dated by TCRdb to between 2018 and 2020). The sequencer was an Illumina HiSeq 1500. In-frame beta chains were kept once TCRdb had trimmed the public reads at Q25 with fastp and called clones with MiXCR. Every CDR3 protein is listed once, alongside the most common genes and DNA of its rows. The sample contains roughly 500,000 distinct CDR3 sequences, around 11% of them found a single time. Jointly, the top ten make up approximately 10% of the sample. Sequencing input: PBMCs. The receptors were gathered from a human donor in good health (CMV status not recorded). Some clones in this sample may be carry-over from other donors' samples.

This clonotype was found many times. In nucleotides, the CDR3 is TGCGCCAGCAGCTTGGCGGCCGCGGGACTAGCGGAGGAGCAGTACTTC. This translates into CASSLAAAGLAEEQYF. This chain links TRBV5-1 with TRBJ2-7; TRBD2 matches 11 bases. Germline CDR1 and CDR2: SGHRS and YFSETQ. This CDR3 comprises 16 residues. V was pared by 0 bases and J by 7 bases, with 9 bases of the junction left unmatched.

There are many counts of this clonotype. This sequence joins TRBV7-2 and TRBJ1-6, with a possible D match to TRBD1 (5 bases). Trimming cost V 0 bases and J 2 bases, with 11 bases left between them. CDR1 and CDR2 from the germline V gene are SGHTA and FQGNSA. This CDR3 has 17 amino acids. The chain's CDR3 is CASSLAGRGAYNSPLHF. For the CDR3, the DNA is TGTGCCAGCAGCTTAGCTGGTAGGGGTGCCTATAATTCACCCCTCCACTTT.

This clonotype was detected ten times or more. The CDR3: CASSMDRALKQPQHF. DNA for the CDR3: TGTGCCAGTAGTATGGACCGGGCCCTCAAGCAGCCCCAGCATTTT. V gene TRBV19 combines with J gene TRBJ1-5; D unresolved. The CDR3 runs to 15 residues. Per the germline V gene, CDR1 is LNHDA and CDR2 is SQIVND (reference sequence). V shed 3 bases and J shed 7 bases, with 16 bases lying between them.

Notes on this clonotype: A much larger clone differs from this one at a single base, so this may be a read error. The J gene is TRBJ2-3, the V gene TRBV7-3; the D is unclear. This CDR3 is 13 amino acids long. Germline V lookup: CDR1 SGHTA, CDR2 FQGTGA. The CDR3 protein is CASTLQPQDTRYF. In DNA form, the CDR3 reads TGTGCCAGCACCCTCCAGCCTCAAGATACGCGGTATTTT.

The V and J genes are TRBV6-1 and TRBJ1-5; D might be TRBD1 (6 bases). V lost 1 base and J lost 7, with 14 bases in between. The CDR3 sequence is 15 residues long. Germline CDR1 and CDR2: MNHNS and SASEGT. CDR3: CASSEEGGIGQPQHF. In DNA, the CDR3 is TGTGCCAGCAGTGAAGAAGGGGGGATAGGACAGCCCCAGCATTTT.

This clonotype was recorded at least ten times. The chain employs TRBV3-1 and TRBJ2-1; D unclear. The CDR3 runs 13 residues. The V gene's germline CDR1 is LGHDT and CDR2 YNNKEL (reference sequence). V was cut by 0 bases and J by 8 bases, with 8 bases left in between. CDR3 DNA: TGTGCCAGCAGCCAAGACCCAAAACATGAGCAGTTCTTC. Its protein is CASSQDPKHEQFF.

The chain carries TRBV14 and TRBJ2-2; TRBD1 is a possible D gene (5 bases). Germline V lookup: CDR1 SGHDN, CDR2 FVKESK. The CDR3 extends over 15 amino acids. The germline V and J ends were trimmed by 5 bases and 0 bases, with 10 bases remaining between them. The CDR3 bases are TGTGCCAGCAGCTACGACAGTACGAACACCGGGGAGCTGTTTTTT. It yields the protein CASSYDSTNTGELFF.

V is TRBV5-6 and J is TRBJ2-3; 12 bases are a match to TRBD2. Germline V lookup: CDR1 SGHDT, CDR2 YYEEEE. The CDR3 runs to 15 residues. V lost 5 bases, J lost 7 bases, and 8 bases stayed unmatched. CDR3 DNA sequence: TGTGCCAGCAGTCAGACTAGCGGGAGTTTAAATACGCAGTATTTT. It translates to CASSQTSGSLNTQYF.

This clonotype was observed a few times. The V gene is TRBV5-1, the J gene TRBJ1-2; 9 nucleotides agree with TRBD1. CDR3 size: 13 residues. J gave up 6 bases and V 5 bases, and 5 bases lay outside the gene matches. Germline loops: CDR1 SGHRS, CDR2 YFSETQ. The chain's CDR3 is CASRSGTGNGYTF. The DNA for the CDR3 is TGCGCCAGCAGGTCCGGGACAGGGAATGGCTACACCTTC.

This sequence joins TRBV18 and TRBJ2-1, with 7 positions matching TRBD1. CDR1 is KGHSH, CDR2 LQKENI, per germline. The CDR3 is made up of 16 amino acids. V was clipped by 6 bases and J by 7 bases; unmatched bases: 15. The CDR3 sequence: CASSPIRDRGRNEQFF. The CDR3 DNA reads as TGTGCCAGCTCCCCCATCCGGGACAGAGGTAGGAATGAGCAGTTCTTC.

This clonotype was seen many times. The chain carries TRBV12-3 or TRBV12-4 and TRBJ2-1, with TRBD2 matching 7 bases. V was clipped by 8 bases and J by 7 bases; unmatched bases: 14. This CDR3 comprises 15 residues. DNA for the CDR3: TGTGCCAGCTTCCACGGAGGGCGGGGGAGGAATGAGCAGTTCTTC. It codes for CASFHGGRGRNEQFF.

The chain couples TRBV20-1 to TRBJ1-5, with 9 bases lining up with TRBD1. Germline CDR1 reads DFQATT; CDR2 reads SNEGSKA (reference sequence). The CDR3 extends over 15 amino acids. V shed 5 bases and J 3 bases; nucleotides not matched to a gene: 8. The CDR3 DNA reads as TGCAGTGCTGCACAGGGGGCGCGCATCAATCAGCCCCAGCATTTT. Its translation is CSAAQGARINQPQHF.

CDR3 protein: CASSLSGYTEAFF. In nucleotides, the CDR3 is TGTGCCAGCAGTTTATCGGGGTACACTGAAGCTTTCTTT. This sequence joins TRBV28 and TRBJ1-1; D not resolved. The CDR3 has 13 residues. Trimming cost V 1 base and J 3 bases, with 6 bases left between them. The germline gives CDR1 MDHEN, CDR2 SYDVKM. The variable domain in full, completed from reference TRBV28 and TRBJ1-1, reads DVKVTQSSRYLVKRTGEKVFLECVQDMDHENMFWYRQDPGLGLRLIYFSYDVKMKEKGDIPEGYSVSREKKERFSLILESASTNQTSMYLCASSLSGYTEAFFGQGTRLTVV.

V and J are TRBV2 and TRBJ1-2; a weak D match, TRBD1 (5 bases). This CDR3 has 13 amino acids. The V and J ends lost 5 bases and 2 bases respectively, with 9 bases between them. In germline, CDR1 is SNHLY, CDR2 FYNNEI. The CDR3: CASSPQANYGYTF. For the CDR3, the DNA is TGTGCCAGCAGTCCACAGGCGAACTATGGCTACACCTTC.

Ten or more counts support this clonotype. The chain employs TRBV7-8 and TRBJ2-7, with TRBD2 matching 13 bases. V dropped 4 bases and J dropped 0; count of bases not matched to a gene: 3. This CDR3 spans 16 amino acids. Germline CDR1 reads SGHVS; CDR2 reads FQNEAQ. The CDR3 coding sequence is TGTGCCAGCAGCTATCGACTAGCGGGAGGCTCCTACGAGCAGTACTTC. Translation gives CASSYRLAGGSYEQYF.

This clonotype was observed at least ten times. The V gene is TRBV24-1, the J gene TRBJ1-5; TRBD1 aligns across 10 bases. V shed 11 bases and J 2 bases; nucleotides not matched to a gene: 14. Germline V gene lookup returns CDR1 KGHDR and CDR2 SFDVKD. The length of the CDR3 is 17 residues. Here the CDR3 DNA reads TGTGCCATAGCATCATCGACAGGGGGCGCCGGCAATCAGCCCCAGCATTTT. Its protein is CAIASSTGGAGNQPQHF.

This clonotype was detected ten times or more. The chain is built from TRBV7-2 and TRBJ2-1, with TRBD1 as a possible D gene (5 bases). Trimming removed 5 bases at V and 6 bases at J, with 14 bases between. This CDR3 contains 14 residues. The germline CDR1 and CDR2 sequences are SGHTA and FQGNSA. Here the CDR3 reads CASSTFGQFNEQFF. Written as DNA, the CDR3 is TGTGCCAGCAGCACCTTCGGACAATTCAATGAGCAGTTCTTC.

This clonotype was seen ten or more times. The chain joins TRBV11-2 to TRBJ2-2; no clear D gene. V was shortened by 5 bases and J by 8 bases, with 12 bases between the two germline ends. The germline V gene has CDR1 SGHAT and CDR2 FQNNGV. CDR3 length: 13 residues. CDR3 sequence reads: CASSPIVTGELFF. For the CDR3, the DNA is TGTGCCAGCAGCCCTATCGTGACGGGGGAGCTGTTTTTT.

The sample holds many counts of this clonotype. The rearrangement joins TRBV7-2 to TRBJ1-3; D uncertain. This CDR3 region has 14 residues. V was pared by 5 bases and J by 4 bases, with 12 bases between. Germline V CDR1 and CDR2: SGHTA, FQGNSA. The CDR3 coding sequence is TGTGCCAGCAGCCAATATCCCGCGGGAAACACCATATATTTT. Protein sequence: CASSQYPAGNTIYF.

The sample holds a few counts of this clonotype. The chain links TRBV20-1 to TRBJ2-7; 7 bases align to TRBD2. The V and J ends lost 5 bases and 2 bases, in that order; junction bases with no gene match: 9. The CDR3 runs 14 residues. Germline assignment: CDR1 DFQATT and CDR2 SNEGSKA (reference sequence). For the CDR3, the DNA is TGCAGTGCTGACGCGGGGCGGGAGACCTACGAGCAGTACTTC. Amino acids: CSADAGRETYEQYF.

Only a few counts were recorded for this clonotype. This chain uses TRBV19 with TRBJ1-2, with D perhaps TRBD1 (5 bases). The V gene lost 7 bases and the J gene lost 3 bases, with 15 bases spanning the gap. This CDR3 is built from 14 residues. Germline V gives CDR1 LNHDA, CDR2 SQIVND (reference sequence). The CDR3 region is CASTGRQGDYGYTF. CDR3 bases: TGTGCCAGTACCGGCCGGCAGGGAGACTATGGCTACACCTTC.